These 32 T cell receptor beta chains share one sample of origin, sequenced in a study of blood T cell repertoires in COVID-19. Profiling relied on immunoSEQ multiplex PCR, and the TCRdb table lists in-frame clones only, not all of them. The sample yields 60,000 to 70,000 clones, roughly 80% seen once. Specimen: peripheral blood. These receptors were taken from a human donor in a cohort sampled during active COVID-19.

This clone has a single count. The chain combines TRBV29-1 with TRBJ2-1, with TRBD2 matching 14 bases. After removal of 3 bases from V and 4 bases from J, the junction contained 5 bases not matched to a gene. Germline assignment: CDR1 SQVTM and CDR2 ANQGSEA. CDR3 size: 16 residues. The DNA for the CDR3 is TGCAGCGTTGATCCCCGGACTAGCGGGGGGTACAATGAGCAGTTCTTC. Encoded protein: CSVDPRTSGGYNEQFF.

The chain joins TRBV7-9 to TRBJ2-2, with TRBD1 matching 11 bases. CDR1 and CDR2 (germline): SEHNR, FQNEAQ (reference sequence). The CDR3 has 16 amino acids. V was pared by 8 bases and J by 7 bases, with 12 bases of the junction left unmatched. In nucleotides, the CDR3 is TGTGCCAGCTTCTTTCAGGACAGGGGGCAGAACGGGGAGCTGTTTTTT. Residues: CASFFQDRGQNGELFF. The full variable domain, completed using reference TRBV7-9 and TRBJ2-2, is DTGVSQNPRHKITKRGQNVTFRCDPISEHNRLYWYRQTLGQGPEFLTYFQNEAQLEKSRLLSDRFSAERPKGSFSTLEIQRTEQGDSAMYLCASFFQDRGQNGELFFGEGSRLTVL.

The CDR3: CASSLDVSRGPGTEAFF. As DNA, the CDR3 is TGTGCCAGCAGCTTGGATGTCTCGAGGGGGCCGGGCACTGAAGCTTTCTTT. This sequence joins TRBV5-4 and TRBJ1-1; 7 bases agree with TRBD1. The CDR3 spans 17 residues. The V gene's germline CDR1 is SGHNT and CDR2 YYREEE (reference sequence). The ends lost 0 bases at V and 4 bases at J; junction bases unmatched: 12.

This chain connects TRBV12-5 to TRBJ1-1; possibly TRBD1 for D (5 bases). Trimming took off 11 bases at V and 3 bases at J, with 19 bases between the two ends. The CDR3 consists of 14 residues. The V gene's germline CDR1 is LGHNT and CDR2 FRNRAP. CDR3 coding DNA: TGTGCTCCGTCGGACCTCGGGGGTGACACTGAAGCTTTCTTT. Protein: CAPSDLGGDTEAFF.

V usage is TRBV30 and J usage is TRBJ1-2; D is uncertain. CDR1 and CDR2 from the germline V gene are GTSNPN and SVGIG (reference sequence). Trimming removed 8 bases at V and 7 bases at J, with 20 bases between. The CDR3 runs 13 residues. The CDR3 DNA is TGTGCCCGAAAAAACCCCCGGTATCCTGGCTACACCTTC. This gives the protein CARKNPRYPGYTF.

The gene calls are TRBV2 and TRBJ2-5; D may be TRBD1 (6 bases). The CDR3 length is 13 residues. V gave up 6 bases and J gave up 2 bases, with 10 bases separating them. The germline V gene encodes CDR1 SNHLY and CDR2 FYNNEI. CDR3 amino acids: CASRGQPQETQYF. The CDR3 DNA reads as TGTGCCAGCAGAGGACAGCCACAAGAGACCCAGTACTTC.

The chain couples TRBV9 to TRBJ1-4; no definite D call. The CDR3 has 15 amino acids. Trimming left V 0 bases short and J 0 bases short, with 6 bases between. Germline CDR1 and CDR2: SGDLS and YYNGEE. DNA of the CDR3: TGTGCCAGCAGCGTAGGGCCTTCAACTAATGAAAAACTGTTTTTT. Encoded protein: CASSVGPSTNEKLFF.

This clone is a singleton in its sample. The chain links TRBV29-1 to TRBJ1-3; TRBD1 matches at 7 bases. The CDR3 is 16 residues long. In germline, CDR1 is SQVTM, CDR2 ANQGSEA. J was trimmed by 2 bases and V by 6 bases; bases with no gene match: 13. CDR3 nucleotide sequence: TGCAGCGTGAGAAATACCGGGACAGATACTGGAAACACCATATATTTT. Residues: CSVRNTGTDTGNTIYF.

The chain employs TRBV19 and TRBJ1-5; 8 bases are shared with TRBD1. V was pared by 6 bases and J by 0 bases, with 13 bases of the junction left unmatched. The CDR3 consists of 18 residues. CDR1 and CDR2 from the germline V gene are LNHDA and SQIVND (reference sequence). The CDR3 reads CASSTLQGVSGSNQPQHF. The CDR3 DNA follows: TGTGCCAGTAGCACCCTACAGGGGGTGAGTGGTAGCAATCAGCCCCAGCATTTT.

This chain uses TRBV2 with TRBJ2-6; TRBD1 matches at 7 bases. Losses at the gene ends were 6 bases for V and 1 base for J; bases not matched to a gene: 3. Germline V gives CDR1 SNHLY, CDR2 FYNNEI. The CDR3 covers 15 residues. CDR3 in DNA: TGTGCCAGCAGCCCACAGGGGTCTGGGGCCAACGTCCTGACTTTC. It yields the protein CASSPQGSGANVLTF.

This sequence joins TRBV12-3 or TRBV12-4 and TRBJ1-5; D is possibly TRBD1 (6 bases). CDR3 length: 13 residues. Trimming cost V 6 bases and J 6 bases, with 12 bases left between them. CDR3 coding DNA: TGTGCCAGCAGCACAGGGACCGGTCAGCCCCAGCATTTT. Its protein product is CASSTGTGQPQHF.

The J gene is TRBJ2-7, the V gene TRBV9; weak D call: TRBD2 (6 bases). This CDR3 comprises 15 residues. Germline loops: CDR1 SGDLS, CDR2 YYNGEE. Trimming took 1 base from V and 3 from J, leaving 14 bases between them. CDR3 residues: CASSVSGEAYYEQYF. Here the CDR3 DNA reads TGTGCCAGCAGCGTATCGGGGGAGGCTTACTACGAGCAGTACTTC.

J is TRBJ2-1 and V is TRBV28; a weak D match, TRBD2 (5 bases). Germline V lookup: CDR1 MDHEN, CDR2 SYDVKM. V dropped 9 bases and J dropped 15 bases, with 21 bases sitting between them. The CDR3 spans 12 residues. The CDR3 DNA follows: TGTGCCAGTAGATACGGGATCGGGGTCGCGTTCTTC. Residues: CASRYGIGVAFF. Complete variable domain (other parts from reference TRBV28 and TRBJ2-1): DVKVTQSSRYLVKRTGEKVFLECVQDMDHENMFWYRQDPGLGLRLIYFSYDVKMKEKGDIPEGYSVSREKKERFSLILESASTNQTSMYLCASRYGIGVAFFGPGTRLTVL.

The chain employs TRBV3-1 (or the pseudogene TRBV3-2) and TRBJ2-2, with D perhaps matching TRBD2 (5 bases). The CDR3 is 15 residues long. Germline V gives CDR1 LGHDT, CDR2 YNNKEL (reference sequence). V was shortened by 4 bases and J by 2 bases, with 11 bases between the two germline ends. The CDR3 DNA sequence: TGTGCCAGCAGCCTTAGACGGGGAAACACCGGGGAGCTGTTTTTT. Its translation: CASSLRRGNTGELFF.

The chain combines TRBV7-8 with TRBJ2-7, with TRBD2 as a possible D gene (6 bases). Trimming shortened V by 1 base and J by 6 bases, and 16 bases separated the two germline ends. This CDR3 spans 15 amino acids. The germline V gene has CDR1 SGHVS and CDR2 FQNEAQ. The CDR3 spells CASSLGAGTPPEQYF. CDR3 DNA sequence: TGTGCCAGCAGCTTAGGAGCCGGGACTCCACCCGAGCAGTACTTC. Looking up the rest from reference TRBV7-8 and TRBJ2-7 gives the full variable domain: GAGVSQSPRYKVAKRGQDVALRCDPISGHVSLFWYQQALGQGPEFLTYFQNEAQLDKSGLPSDRFFAERPEGSVSTLKIQRTQQEDSAVYLCASSLGAGTPPEQYFGPGTRLTVT.

This clone was observed once. The chain links TRBV28 to TRBJ2-7, with 8 positions matching TRBD1. The germline CDR1 and CDR2 sequences are MDHEN and SYDVKM. The CDR3 loop spans 14 amino acids. V shed 6 bases and J 4 bases; nucleotides not matched to a gene: 8. CDR3 DNA sequence: TGTGCCAGCAGGGACAGGGCCCGGATATACGAGCAGTACTTC. Translation gives CASRDRARIYEQYF.

V usage is TRBV7-2 and J usage is TRBJ2-3, with 7 nucleotides matching TRBD2. Unmatched junction bases numbered 2, after V lost 2 bases and J lost 0 bases. CDR3 length equals 15 residues. Germline assignment: CDR1 SGHTA and CDR2 FQGNSA. The CDR3: CASSLRRGSTDTQYF. CDR3 in DNA: TGTGCCAGCAGCTTAAGGCGGGGGAGCACAGATACGCAGTATTTT. Looking up the rest from reference TRBV7-2 and TRBJ2-3 gives the full variable domain: GAGVSQSPSNKVTEKGKDVELRCDPISGHTALYWYRQSLGQGLEFLIYFQGNSAPDKSGLPSDRFSAERTGGSVSTLTIQRTQQEDSAVYLCASSLRRGSTDTQYFGPGTRLTVL.

This clone was detected once. The J gene is TRBJ2-5, the V gene TRBV5-4; the match to TRBD2 covers 12 bases. The length of the CDR3 is 16 residues. Germline V gives CDR1 SGHNT, CDR2 YYREEE (reference sequence). V lost 3 bases, J lost 5 bases, and 8 bases stayed unmatched. CDR3 sequence (DNA): TGTGCCAGCAGCTCCGGACTAGCGGGGTCCGGGGAGACCCAGTACTTC. Protein sequence: CASSSGLAGSGETQYF.

This chain uses TRBV6-2 or TRBV6-3 with TRBJ2-3; 7 bases map to TRBD2. Per the germline V gene, CDR1 is MNHEY and CDR2 is SVGEGT. Trimming at V came to 0 bases and at J to 0 bases, leaving 12 bases not matched to a gene. This CDR3 comprises 19 residues. The CDR3 region has the DNA TGTGCCAGCAGTTACTCGACTGGGGCTTCAGCGGGGAGCACAGATACGCAGTATTTT. Translated, it gives CASSYSTGASAGSTDTQYF.

J is TRBJ1-4 and V is TRBV18; TRBD1 aligns across 9 bases. The CDR3 totals 14 residues. V gave up 4 bases and J gave up 7 bases; unmatched junction bases: 4. Per germline, CDR1 KGHSH and CDR2 LQKENI. CDR3 sequence: CASSHGTGFEKLFF. The DNA for the CDR3 is TGTGCCAGCTCACACGGGACAGGGTTTGAAAAACTGTTTTTT. The full variable domain, rest sourced from reference TRBV18 and TRBJ1-4, is NAGVMQNPRHLVRRRGQEARLRCSPMKGHSHVYWYRQLPEEGLKFMVYLQKENIIDESGMPKERFSAEFPKEGPSILRIQQVVRGDSAAYFCASSHGTGFEKLFFGSGTQLSVL.

CDR3 in DNA: TGTGCCAGCAGCTGGACAGACTCCACTGAAGCTTTCTTT. This translates into CASSWTDSTEAFF. The chain couples TRBV11-2 to TRBJ1-1; maybe TRBD1 (6 bases). This CDR3 contains 13 residues. Per germline, CDR1 SGHAT and CDR2 FQNNGV. The V end was cut by 4 bases, the J end by 4 bases, with 10 bases between.

V and J are TRBV15 and TRBJ1-5; 9 bases align to TRBD1. CDR3 length equals 14 residues. Germline V gene sequence: CDR1 LNHNV, CDR2 YYDKDF (reference sequence). Trimming took 8 bases from V and 5 from J; bases not matched to a gene: 7. DNA for the CDR3: TGTGCCACCTCAATCAGGACAGGGGATCAGCCCCAGCATTTT. Its translation: CATSIRTGDQPQHF.

Comment on this clone: A junction boundary mismatches the germline segment, possibly from a read error. The rearrangement links TRBV9 to TRBJ2-5, with D perhaps matching TRBD2 (5 bases). The CDR3 runs 14 residues. Per germline, CDR1 SGDLS and CDR2 YYNGEE. CDR3 DNA sequence: TGTGCCAGCAGCGTAAATCCCCGGGAAGAGGCCCAGTACTTC. Translation gives CASSVNPREEAQYF.

V and J are TRBV7-9 and TRBJ2-7, with D maybe TRBD2 (6 bases). Between the trimmed V and J ends, which lost 4 bases and 2 bases, there was a span of 9 bases. Germline V lookup: CDR1 SEHNR, CDR2 FQNEAQ (reference sequence). The CDR3 consists of 13 residues. The CDR3 loop reads CASSSGLPYEQYF. The CDR3 nucleotides are TGTGCCAGCAGCTCGGGACTTCCCTACGAGCAGTACTTC. Full variable domain (missing parts from reference TRBV7-9 and TRBJ2-7): DTGVSQNPRHKITKRGQNVTFRCDPISEHNRLYWYRQTLGQGPEFLTYFQNEAQLEKSRLLSDRFSAERPKGSFSTLEIQRTEQGDSAMYLCASSSGLPYEQYFGPGTRLTVT.

Only one count was recorded for this clone. The chain employs TRBV7-2 and TRBJ2-7, with TRBD1 identical over 9 bases. The CDR3 sequence is 16 residues long. The V and J ends lost 4 bases and 5 bases, in that order; junction bases with no gene match: 12. The germline CDR1 and CDR2 sequences are SGHTA and FQGNSA. DNA for the CDR3: TGTGCCAGCAGCTCCAGATCCGGGACAGGGTTTAACGAGCAGTACTTC. Translating it yields CASSSRSGTGFNEQYF. Full variable domain (outside the CDR3, taken from reference TRBV7-2 and TRBJ2-7): GAGVSQSPSNKVTEKGKDVELRCDPISGHTALYWYRQSLGQGLEFLIYFQGNSAPDKSGLPSDRFSAERTGGSVSTLTIQRTQQEDSAVYLCASSSRSGTGFNEQYFGPGTRLTVT.

V usage is TRBV19 and J usage is TRBJ1-5; tentative D call: TRBD1 (6 bases). V gave up 7 bases and J gave up 7 bases, with 14 bases separating them. CDR1 is LNHDA and CDR2 is SQIVND in the germline V gene (reference sequence). This CDR3 is built from 13 residues. CDR3 protein: CASTIPGGQPQHF. DNA of the CDR3: TGTGCCAGTACCATCCCGGGGGGCCAGCCCCAGCATTTT.

The chain recombines TRBV30 with TRBJ1-2, with 7 positions matching TRBD1. V was clipped by 0 bases and J by 10 bases; unmatched bases: 5. Germline V lookup: CDR1 GTSNPN, CDR2 SVGIG (reference sequence). CDR3 length: 12 amino acids. The CDR3 nucleotides are TGTGCCTGGAGTGTGATTACAGGGGTCTACACCTTC. This encodes CAWSVITGVYTF.

This clone was picked up a small number of times. CDR3: CASSSRWESSYNEQFF. As DNA, the CDR3 is TGTGCCAGCAGCTCAAGGTGGGAGAGCTCCTACAATGAGCAGTTCTTC. The J gene is TRBJ2-1, the V gene TRBV11-3; a weak D match, TRBD2 (5 bases). The CDR3 runs 16 residues. Germline loops: CDR1 SGHNT, CDR2 YENEEA. V dropped 4 bases and J dropped 0 bases, with 13 bases sitting between them. The full variable domain, rest sourced from reference TRBV11-3 and TRBJ2-1, is EAGVVQSPRYKIIEKKQPVAFWCNPISGHNTLYWYLQNLGQGPELLIRYENEEAVDDSQLPKDRFSAERLKGVDSTLKIQPAELGDSAVYLCASSSRWESSYNEQFFGPGTRLTVL.

The chain links TRBV28 to TRBJ2-3; D possibly corresponds to TRBD2 (7 bases). This CDR3 spans 16 amino acids. V was pared by 2 bases and J by 4 bases, with 16 bases between. The germline V gene has CDR1 MDHEN and CDR2 SYDVKM. CDR3: CASSLAGGGGPDTQYF. DNA for the CDR3: TGTGCCAGCAGTTTAGCCGGTGGGGGGGGGCCAGATACGCAGTATTTT.

This chain joins TRBV7-2 and TRBJ2-5; 12 bases agree with TRBD2. CDR3 length equals 13 residues. Germline V gene data show CDR1 as SGHTA and CDR2 as FQGNSA. J gave up 6 bases and V 6 bases, and 2 bases lay outside the gene matches. This CDR3 reads CASRLAGGQTQYF. The DNA of the CDR3 is TGTGCCAGCAGACTAGCGGGGGGCCAGACCCAGTACTTC.

This chain joins TRBV5-1 and TRBJ2-5; D not certain. The CDR3 contains 13 residues. Germline V gives CDR1 SGHRS, CDR2 YFSETQ. With 7 bases removed from V and 4 bases from J, the gap between germline ends came to 14 bases. CDR3 loop: CASRLGPRETQYF. The CDR3 bases are TGCGCCAGCCGGCTGGGCCCCCGAGAGACCCAGTACTTC.

The count of this clone is one. The rearrangement uses TRBV4-2 and TRBJ2-7, with TRBD2 matching 8 bases. The junction had 16 bases not matched to a gene; V was cut back by 0 bases and J by 6 bases. This CDR3 has 18 amino acids. Per germline, CDR1 LGHNA and CDR2 YNFKEQ. The chain's CDR3 is CASSQEPRTSYAPAEQYF. The CDR3 DNA sequence: TGTGCCAGCAGCCAAGAACCCCGGACTAGCTATGCCCCCGCCGAGCAGTACTTC.